A single TCR beta chain is shown here with its context. Its antigen remains unidentified. Both subsets, CD45RA+ naive and CD45RA-negative memory, were split from the CD4+ cells. Sequencing was performed with immunoSEQ multiplex PCR; in TCRdb, only in-frame clones are kept and a portion is missing. This table holds under 650,000 clones, 90% to 96% found once. The data originate from a study of shared clonotypes between healthy human individuals. Study-level information: The plates for each donor numbered three CD4 naive, three CD4 memory, two CD8 naive and one CD8 memory.

CDR1 and CDR2 (germline): ENHRY, SYGVKD. The V end lost 6 bases, the J end lost 3 bases, and 11 bases lay between the germline ends. This CDR3 is built from 13 residues. Study findings and constraints: Inspection by rarefaction showed sorted-subset sequencing to be incomplete despite large depth. Represented diversity, genetic and exposure-history alike, was limited by few donors.

This receptor was obtained from a woman aged 25 to 39 in good health. The chain employs TRBV10-3 and TRBJ1-2; TRBD1 might be the D (6 bases). The sequenced sample was naive CD4+ T cells sorted from blood. Subset denoted: CD45RA+ positively selected. CDR3 loop: CAISQGSDYGYTF. The CDR3 nucleotides read TGTGCCATCAGCCAGGGGAGCGACTATGGCTACACCTTC.